This T cell receptor (beta chain) is drawn from a study of T cell responses to AZD1222 COVID-19 vaccine. General study findings and limits: Targets within unmutated variant regions were reportedly found for nearly half of spike-specific TCRs. Spike-spanning, vaccine-associated CD4 TCRs were dominant at 160-218 and 743-854. Clonal diversity was possibly underestimated, and white British individuals and females predominated among donors.

As concerns this clone: The antigen remains unidentified.

Germline lookup yields CDR1 MDHEN and CDR2 SYDVKM. Trimming took 6 bases from V and 2 from J, leaving 17 bases between them. CDR3 size: 16 residues. Sequenced by immunoSEQ multiplex PCR; TCRdb stores in-frame clones only, minus some. Of approximately 170,000 clones detected, around 89% appear once; the ten largest clones hold about 6.9%. The TCR sequence derives from an adult in good health. This sequence joins TRBV28 and TRBJ1-3; D perhaps matches TRBD1 (6 bases). Sample: peripheral blood, taken on day 0 of AZD1222 vaccination. The CDR3 spells CASSTRGGGAGNTIYF. The DNA of the CDR3 is TGTGCCAGCAGCACCAGGGGTGGTGGGGCTGGAAACACCATATATTTT.